This T cell receptor (beta chain) stems from a study of T cells in Graves' hyperthyroidism and ophthalmopathy. Whole-study findings and limits: Separating ophthalmopathy from stable hyperthyroidism was achieved by a 13 V-J model. Ophthalmopathy onset followed model prediction by a median about six months.

The CDR3 sequence is 15 residues long. From germline, CDR1 is SGHRS and CDR2 YFSETQ. V shed 3 bases, J shed 0 bases, and the junction held 2 bases outside the gene matches. The source material, RNA transcripts, was used to amplify TCR beta CDR3 regions. In the first-round RT-PCR of the TCR CDR3, the HTBI primer set was used. Each CDR3 protein gets one entry after TCRdb re-called the multiplex PCR reads with MiXCR. The sample yields hundreds of thousands of distinct CDR3 sequences, around 42% seen once. A word on this clonotype: Its antigen is unidentified.

A patient was excluded if there was uncontrolled infection, other autoimmune disease, pregnancy or lactation. Clinicians diagnosed patients from clinical symptoms, serum thyroxine and TRAb, thyroid ultrasound and orbital computed tomography. Sequencing was done on a sample of peripheral blood or thyroid tissue (not recorded which). V usage is TRBV5-1 and J usage is TRBJ1-1; 10 bases are a match to TRBD1. The receptor comes from a woman aged 18-29 years with Graves' hyperthyroidism. For the CDR3, the DNA is TGCGCCAGCAGCTCGGGGACAGGGGTGAACACTGAAGCTTTCTTT. Translated: CASSSGTGVNTEAFF. The whole variable domain, remainder taken from reference TRBV5-1 and TRBJ1-1, is KAGVTQTPRYLIKTRGQQVTLSCSPISGHRSVSWYQQTPGQGLQFLFEYFSETQRNKGNFPGRFSGRQFSNSRSEMNVSTLELGDSALYLCASSSGTGVNTEAFFGQGTRLTVV.